The rows below give T cell receptor beta chains drawn from one sample of a study of Ad26.COV2.S vaccination and SARS-CoV-2 variants. Profiled with immunoSEQ multiplex PCR; TCRdb holds only in-frame clones, not every one. The sample includes around 340,000 clones, less than 90% seen only once; the top ten take approximately 5.9%. The material was peripheral blood, obtained in a trial of Ad26.COV2.S vaccine versus placebo. The source of these receptors is a person aged 18-65 years who received the Ad26.COV2.S COVID-19 vaccine or a placebo. CDR3s include the opening cysteine and the closing phenylalanine or tryptophan. The D gene is left open where the match is weak. The size of a clone is reported for some rows only, either as once, few or many, or as a class for expanded clones.

V gene	J gene	clone size	D gene	CDR3 DNA	CDR3 protein
TRBV7-9	TRBJ2-7	once	TRBD2	TGTGCCAGCAGCCGAAGCGGGGCGGGTACCTACGAGCAGTACTTC	CASSRSGAGTYEQYF
TRBV10-3	TRBJ2-7	once	.	TGTGCCATCAGTGAGGGACGTGGCTACGAGCAGTACTTC	CAISEGRGYEQYF
TRBV28	TRBJ1-5	.	.	TGTGCCAGCAGTCCTCAGGGAAGGGGCAATCAGCCCCAGCATTTT	CASSPQGRGNQPQHF
TRBV19	TRBJ1-2	.	.	TGTGCCAGTACCCATTTGGAAGTAAACCAAAACTATGGCTACACCTTC	CASTHLEVNQNYGYTF
TRBV7-8	TRBJ1-4	.	.	TGTGCCAGCAGCCAAAGTGGGGTTAATGAAAAACTGTTTTTT	CASSQSGVNEKLFF
TRBV3-1/TRBV3-2	TRBJ2-3	.	.	TGTGCCAGCAGCCGATTAAACACAGATACGCAGTATTTT	CASSRLNTDTQYF
TRBV11-2	TRBJ2-1	.	.	TGTGCCAGCAGCTTAGCCAGGCTTAGGGGGGACGATGAGCAGTTCTTC	CASSLARLRGDDEQFF
TRBV12-3/TRBV12-4	TRBJ2-1	.	.	TGTGCCAGCGGTAGTGAGCAGTTCTTC	CASGSEQFF
TRBV6-5	TRBJ1-5	.	.	TGTGCCAGCACCGTACAGGGATTTGATCAGCCCCAGCATTTT	CASTVQGFDQPQHF
TRBV30	TRBJ1-3	.	.	TGTGCCTGGAGTGACGAGAGCCAGCTATCTGGAAACACCATATATTTT	CAWSDESQLSGNTIYF
TRBV2	TRBJ2-7	.	.	TGTGCCAGCAGTGACCCTGGGGGAGTTAGAGATTACGAGCAGTACTTC	CASSDPGGVRDYEQYF
TRBV27	TRBJ2-5	.	.	TGTGCCAGCAGCGAAGGGACATCTCCAGGAGGAGAGACCCAGTACTTC	CASSEGTSPGGETQYF
TRBV27	TRBJ1-5	.	.	TGTGCCAGCAGTTTGAACCGGAACAATCAGCCCCAGCATTTT	CASSLNRNNQPQHF
TRBV10-3	TRBJ1-1	.	TRBD1	TGTGCCATCAGTGACAAGGGGGCTAACGCTGAAGCTTTCTTT	CAISDKGANAEAFF
TRBV7-2	TRBJ1-6	.	.	TGTGCCAGCAGCGAGATAAGGGGCGAAACACCCCTCCACTTT	CASSEIRGETPLHF
TRBV29-1	TRBJ2-3	.	TRBD1	TGCAGCGTTGGAGGGGGACAGGGCACAGATACGCAGTATTTT	CSVGGGQGTDTQYF
TRBV24-1	TRBJ2-1	.	TRBD2	TGTGCCACCAGTGATCGATCTAGCGGTCGGAATGAGCAGTTCTTC	CATSDRSSGRNEQFF
TRBV30	TRBJ1-2	.	.	TGTGCCTGCCGGGACACCGATGGCTACACCTTC	CACRDTDGYTF
TRBV7-5	TRBJ1-4	.	.	TGTGCCAGAAGCTTAGGGGCAGAGAATGAAAAACTGTTTTTT	CARSLGAENEKLFF
TRBV29-1	TRBJ1-5	few	.	TGCAGCGTTGTCCAGGGCGGTGGGAATCAGCCCCAGCATTTT	CSVVQGGGNQPQHF
TRBV28	TRBJ1-6	once	.	TGTGCCATTTCAGGGAATTATAATTCACCCCTCCACTTT	CAISGNYNSPLHF
TRBV2	TRBJ2-2	.	TRBD2	TGTGCCAGCAGTACACTAGCGGGGGACACCGGGGAGCTGTTTTTT	CASSTLAGDTGELFF
TRBV20-1	TRBJ1-1	.	.	TGCAGTGCTAGTTCCCAAGAGGGCACTGAAGCTTTCTTT	CSASSQEGTEAFF
TRBV30	TRBJ2-3	.	.	TGTGCACAAGTAACAGTTCCGGGAGATACGCAGTATTTT	CAQVTVPGDTQYF
TRBV28	TRBJ2-1	.	TRBD1	TGTGCCAGCAGTTTATTCGGCCCAGGGGGTCGTCGGGAGCAGTTCTTC	CASSLFGPGGRREQFF
TRBV2	TRBJ2-6	.	.	TGTGCCAGCAGGGCTGGGGCCAACGTCCTGACTTTC	CASRAGANVLTF
TRBV5-8	TRBJ1-5	.	.	TGTGCCAGCAGCTTGGCAGGGAGAACCCAGCATTTT	CASSLAGRTQHF
TRBV21-1	TRBJ2-7	.	.	TGTGCCAGCAGCAAAGAAAAAGATCGGGGACCCCTGGACGAGCAGTACTTC	CASSKEKDRGPLDEQYF